A selection of T cell receptor beta chains follows, all from one sample in a study of T cells after posttransplantation cyclophosphamide. Data came from immunoSEQ multiplex PCR; TCRdb stores just in-frame clones and leaves some out. This table holds about 28,000 clones, roughly 89% found once. Sequenced: PBMCs. The receptors come from a man between 45 and 60 years old. Each CDR3 is given with its conserved first and last residue. Fields, in order: clone size, D gene, V gene, J gene, CDR3 protein, CDR3 DNA. D genes are given only for firm matches. Part of the rows lack a size; the others show once, few, many or a class for expanded clones.

NA	TRBD1	TRBV7-9	TRBJ1-2	CASSPRDRSLYGYTF	TGTGCCAGCAGCCCCCGGGACAGATCCCTCTATGGCTACACCTTC
once	TRBD1	TRBV28	TRBJ2-3	CASSLMDRVADTQYF	TGTGCCAGCAGCCTAATGGACAGGGTCGCAGATACGCAGTATTTT
few	TRBD1	TRBV27	TRBJ2-7	CASNFRDRAHEQYF	TGTGCCAGCAATTTCCGGGACAGGGCCCACGAGCAGTACTTC
NA	TRBD1	TRBV10-3	TRBJ2-7	CATGRTGGGEQYF	TGTGCCACCGGCCGGACAGGGGGGGGCGAGCAGTACTTC
NA	TRBD1	TRBV5-1	TRBJ2-3	CASTPGTEYTDTQYF	TGCGCCAGCACGCCCGGGACAGAGTACACAGATACGCAGTATTTT
once	NA	TRBV5-1	TRBJ2-5	CASGRGSSLQETQYF	TGCGCCAGCGGGCGGGGCAGTTCTCTCCAAGAGACCCAGTACTTC
NA	NA	TRBV7-2	TRBJ1-2	CASSLTTGSLYGYTF	TGTGCCAGCAGCTTAACCACAGGGAGCCTCTATGGCTACACCTTC
NA	TRBD2	TRBV9	TRBJ2-7	CASSVKGGGRYEQYF	TGTGCCAGCAGCGTTAAGGGAGGCGGGAGGTACGAGCAGTACTTC
NA	NA	TRBV9	TRBJ1-2	CASSSSTKARVYGYTF	TGTGCCAGCAGCTCTAGTACGAAAGCGAGGGTCTATGGCTACACCTTC
NA	NA	TRBV28	TRBJ1-2	CASRRQAIGGYTF	TGTGCCAGTCGGAGACAGGCCATAGGAGGCTACACCTTC
once	NA	TRBV5-1	TRBJ2-5	CASSGRGEETQYF	TGCGCCAGCAGCGGAAGGGGTGAGGAGACCCAGTACTTC
once	NA	TRBV19	TRBJ1-4	CASSISRGEKLFF	TGTGCCAGTAGTATATCCAGGGGTGAAAAACTGTTTTTT
NA	NA	TRBV20-1	TRBJ1-1	CSARDLSEAFF	TGCAGTGCTAGAGATCTGAGTGAAGCTTTCTTT
NA	TRBD2	TRBV28	TRBJ2-3	CASSFGAGGLNTQYF	TGTGCCAGCAGTTTCGGAGCGGGGGGGCTAAATACGCAGTATTTT
NA	TRBD2	TRBV28	TRBJ2-3	CASFSLAGGLDTQYF	TGTGCCAGCTTTTCCCTAGCGGGGGGGCTAGATACGCAGTATTTT
NA	NA	TRBV5-5	TRBJ2-7	CASSSQGFASLYEQYF	TGTGCCAGCAGCTCCCAGGGGTTCGCGTCCCTCTACGAGCAGTACTTC
NA	NA	TRBV5-1	TRBJ1-1	CASSQTVGLGTEAFF	TGCGCCAGCAGCCAGACAGTAGGATTGGGCACTGAAGCTTTCTTT
once	TRBD2	TRBV6-1	TRBJ2-7	CASSDGSAGGLYEQYF	TGTGCCAGCAGTGACGGGTCGGCGGGGGGGCTATACGAGCAGTACTTC
NA	NA	TRBV11-3	TRBJ2-7	CASSLVPTYEQYF	TGTGCCAGCAGCTTAGTCCCCACCTACGAGCAGTACTTC
once	TRBD1	TRBV5-1	TRBJ1-4	CASSTEVRQGPEKLFF	TGCGCCAGCAGCACCGAGGTTAGACAGGGGCCGGAAAAACTGTTTTTT
NA	NA	TRBV30	TRBJ2-7	CARGSGAYEQYF	TGTGCCCGGGGGTCCGGTGCCTACGAGCAGTACTTC
NA	NA	TRBV19	TRBJ1-5	CASSIGSGNQPQHF	TGTGCCAGTAGTATCGGTTCAGGGAATCAGCCCCAGCATTTT
few	NA	TRBV5-6	TRBJ2-7	CASTSSGASQYF	TGTGCCAGCACCTCAAGTGGGGCTTCGCAGTACTTC
NA	TRBD2	TRBV14	TRBJ2-2	CASSQDLFREGYGELFF	TGTGCCAGCAGCCAAGATCTCTTTCGGGAGGGGTACGGGGAGCTGTTTTTT
NA	NA	TRBV5-1	TRBJ1-1	CASSRDSATLNTEAFF	TGCGCCAGCAGCCGGGATAGTGCGACCCTGAACACTGAAGCTTTCTTT
NA	TRBD1	TRBV7-9	TRBJ1-2	CASSPRTGNYGYTF	TGTGCCAGCAGCCCCAGGACAGGGAACTATGGCTACACCTTC
NA	TRBD1	TRBV28	TRBJ2-1	CASSSRIADRGHYNEQFF	TGTGCCAGCAGTTCCCGAATCGCCGACAGGGGGCATTACAATGAGCAGTTCTTC
NA	NA	TRBV5-8	TRBJ2-7	CASSLNRVDTLHEQYF	TGTGCCAGCAGCTTAAACAGGGTGGACACTCTCCACGAGCAGTACTTC
NA	TRBD1	TRBV2	TRBJ1-4	CASGQGNLNEKLFF	TGTGCCAGCGGACAGGGGAACCTGAATGAAAAACTGTTTTTT
NA	NA	TRBV6-5	TRBJ1-4	CASSYSTGHTNEKLFF	TGTGCCAGCAGTTACTCGACGGGACACACTAATGAAAAACTGTTTTTT
NA	TRBD1	TRBV30	TRBJ2-5	CAWSPGQGLGTQYF	TGTGCCTGGAGTCCCGGACAGGGACTTGGGACCCAGTACTTC
NA	NA	TRBV7-3	TRBJ2-3	CASSSRIQGAQYF	TGTGCCAGCAGCTCACGGATACAGGGTGCGCAGTATTTT
NA	TRBD1	TRBV4-3	TRBJ1-1	CASSLDRGGTEAFF	TGCGCCAGCAGCCTCGACAGGGGGGGGACTGAAGCTTTCTTT
NA	TRBD2	TRBV5-8	TRBJ2-1	CASREAGTSMFF	TGTGCCAGCAGAGAGGCCGGGACTAGCATGTTCTTC
NA	TRBD1	TRBV9	TRBJ2-7	CASSVGNRGEQYF	TGTGCCAGCAGCGTAGGTAACAGGGGAGAGCAGTACTTC
NA	NA	TRBV5-4	TRBJ1-1	CASSLGSMNTEAFF	TGTGCCAGCAGCCTCGGGAGCATGAACACTGAAGCTTTCTTT
few	NA	TRBV19	TRBJ2-1	CASSPTERGGDNEQFF	TGTGCCAGTAGTCCCACTGAGAGGGGGGGGGACAATGAGCAGTTCTTC
NA	TRBD1	TRBV19	TRBJ1-5	CASRRGTGRYQPQHF	TGTGCCAGTAGGAGGGGGACAGGGCGTTATCAGCCCCAGCATTTT
NA	NA	TRBV29-1	TRBJ2-2	CSVVAGGMNTGELFF	TGCAGCGTTGTTGCAGGGGGGATGAACACCGGGGAGCTGTTTTTT
NA	NA	TRBV7-8	TRBJ1-2	CASSLGRSYGYTF	TGTGCCAGCAGCTTAGGTAGAAGTTATGGCTACACCTTC
NA	TRBD2	TRBV4-2	TRBJ2-5	CASSQISGGANSRETQYF	TGTGCCAGCAGCCAAATCAGCGGGGGGGCCAATTCGAGAGAGACCCAGTACTTC
NA	NA	TRBV4-1	TRBJ1-5	CASSPRRGVGNQPQHF	TGCGCCAGCAGCCCCCGGCGCGGGGTGGGCAATCAGCCCCAGCATTTT
NA	NA	TRBV7-6	TRBJ1-1	CASSLTENTEAFF	TGTGCCAGCAGCCTGACTGAGAACACTGAAGCTTTCTTT
NA	TRBD2	TRBV6-4	TRBJ2-1	CASSDRGLAGVGRQFF	TGTGCCAGCAGTGACCGGGGACTAGCGGGAGTTGGAAGGCAGTTCTTC